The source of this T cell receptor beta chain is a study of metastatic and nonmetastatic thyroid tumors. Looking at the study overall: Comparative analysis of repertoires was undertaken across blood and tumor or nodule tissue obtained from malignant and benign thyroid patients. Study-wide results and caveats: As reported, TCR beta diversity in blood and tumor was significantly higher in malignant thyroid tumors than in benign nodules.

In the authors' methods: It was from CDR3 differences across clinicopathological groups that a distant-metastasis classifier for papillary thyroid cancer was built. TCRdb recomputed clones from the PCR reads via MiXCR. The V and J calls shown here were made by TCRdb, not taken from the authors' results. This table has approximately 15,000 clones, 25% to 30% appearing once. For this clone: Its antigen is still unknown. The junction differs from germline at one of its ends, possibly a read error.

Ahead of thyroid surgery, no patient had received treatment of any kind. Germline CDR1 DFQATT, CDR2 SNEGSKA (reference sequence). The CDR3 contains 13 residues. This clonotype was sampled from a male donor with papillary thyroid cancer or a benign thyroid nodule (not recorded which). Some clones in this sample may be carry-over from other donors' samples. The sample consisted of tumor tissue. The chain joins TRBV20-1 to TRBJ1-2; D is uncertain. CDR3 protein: CSGRERTSDGYTF. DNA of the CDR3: TGCAGTGGTAGAGAACGGACCAGCGATGGCTACACCTTC.